This TCR beta chain was retrieved from a study of cytomegalovirus exposure and HLA in healthy donors. Study background: In terms of ancestry, the Caucasian-associated cluster contained around 79% of the roughly 400 genotyped donors. Study-level results: What a later analysis showed was that several of the most significant clusters appeared linked to common viral pathogens. A later analysis linked a missense variant in DCLRE1C to the trimming of TCR beta V and J genes.

The V segment lost 3 bases and the J segment 5 bases; nucleotides outside the gene matches: 7. This CDR3 region has 17 residues. Germline V gene lookup returns CDR1 KGHSH and CDR2 LQKENI. PCR involved 60 Vbeta and 13 Jbeta primers. Some clones are missing from TCRdb's copy, which holds only in-frame ones; the method was immunoSEQ multiplex PCR. The repertoire includes approximately 110,000 clones, about 80% of them detected once, and 3% to 4% sits in the top ten. About this clone itself: Its specificity is unknown.

The rearrangement uses TRBV18 and TRBJ2-3, with TRBD2 identical over 14 bases. The receptor was derived from a woman aged 40-49 years in good health and CMV-seronegative. Sequencing was carried out using PBMCs. CDR3 amino acids: CASSPTGTSGGLDTQYF. CDR3 coding DNA: TGTGCCAGCTCACCCACCGGGACTAGCGGGGGTCTAGATACGCAGTATTTT.